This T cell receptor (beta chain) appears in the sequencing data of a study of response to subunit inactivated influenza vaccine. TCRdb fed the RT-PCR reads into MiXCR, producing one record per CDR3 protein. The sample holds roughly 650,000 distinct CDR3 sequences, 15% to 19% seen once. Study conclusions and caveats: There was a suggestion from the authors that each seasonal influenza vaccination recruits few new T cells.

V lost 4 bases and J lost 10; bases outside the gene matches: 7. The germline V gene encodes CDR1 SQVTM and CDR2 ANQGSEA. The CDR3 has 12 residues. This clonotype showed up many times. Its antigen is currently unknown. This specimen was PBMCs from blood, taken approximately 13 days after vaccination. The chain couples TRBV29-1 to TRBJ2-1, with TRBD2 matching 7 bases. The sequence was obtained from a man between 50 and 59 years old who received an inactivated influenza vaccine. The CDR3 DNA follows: TGCAGCGTTGCGGCGGGAGCTTTGGAGCAGTTCTTC. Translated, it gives CSVAAGALEQFF.